What follows are 6 T cell receptor beta chains derived from one specimen sequenced in a study of blood T cell repertoires in COVID-19. TCRdb's copy holds only in-frame clones and misses some; the assay was immunoSEQ multiplex PCR. The sample carries under 250,000 clones, roughly nine tenths recorded once. Material for sequencing was peripheral blood. These receptors were taken from a man aged 60 to 69 who had recovered from COVID-19.

The chain carries TRBV5-1 and TRBJ2-7, with D possibly matching TRBD1 (6 bases). CDR1 and CDR2 (germline): SGHRS, YFSETQ. V was clipped by 0 bases and J by 9 bases, with 13 bases between them. The length of the CDR3 is 13 residues. The CDR3: CASSLATGLPQYF. CDR3 in DNA: TGCGCCAGCAGCTTGGCGACAGGACTCCCGCAGTACTTC.

The CDR3 loop reads CAWSSTGTTNTGELFF. The CDR3 DNA is TGTGCCTGGAGTTCGACCGGGACAACGAACACCGGGGAGCTGTTTTTT. The V gene is TRBV30, the J gene TRBJ2-2; D perhaps matches TRBD1 (6 bases). CDR3 size: 16 residues. V was shortened by 2 bases and J by 0 bases, with 13 bases between the two germline ends. In germline, CDR1 is GTSNPN, CDR2 SVGIG (reference sequence).

The chain uses TRBV3-1 (or the pseudogene TRBV3-2) and TRBJ2-2; 8 bases align to TRBD2. This CDR3 is built from 17 residues. Germline CDR1 reads LGHDT; CDR2 reads YNNKEL (reference sequence). V trimming: 0 bases; J trimming: 2 bases; junction bases outside the gene matches: 5. The CDR3 loop reads CASSQDTSGGNTGELFF. In nucleotides, the CDR3 is TGTGCCAGCAGCCAAGATACCAGCGGGGGAAACACCGGGGAGCTGTTTTTT.

The CDR3 spells CASSQEYTGVSSYEQYF. DNA for the CDR3: TGTGCCAGCAGCCAAGAATATACAGGAGTAAGCTCCTACGAGCAGTACTTC. The rearrangement uses TRBV3-1 (or the pseudogene TRBV3-2) and TRBJ2-7, with D perhaps TRBD1 (5 bases). Trimming left V 0 bases short and J 0 bases short, with 15 bases between. The CDR3 loop spans 17 amino acids. Germline CDR1 LGHDT, CDR2 YNNKEL (reference sequence).

The chain recombines TRBV2 with TRBJ2-5, with D perhaps TRBD2 (6 bases). This CDR3 is 14 amino acids long. The germline CDR1 and CDR2 sequences are SNHLY and FYNNEI. V shed 7 bases and J shed 2 bases, with 14 bases lying between them. This CDR3 is CASNPGDYQETQYF. The CDR3 DNA reads TGTGCCAGCAACCCGGGAGACTATCAAGAGACCCAGTACTTC. The full variable domain, rest sourced from reference TRBV2 and TRBJ2-5, is EPEVTQTPSHQVTQMGQEVILRCVPISNHLYFYWYRQILGQKVEFLVSFYNNEISEKSEIFDDQFSVERPDGSNFTLKIRSTKLEDSAMYFCASNPGDYQETQYFGPGTRLLVL.

The rearrangement joins TRBV7-8 to TRBJ2-7; 10 nucleotides line up with TRBD1. The CDR3 runs to 13 residues. J lost 6 bases, V lost 5 bases, and 4 bases had no gene match. CDR1 is SGHVS, CDR2 FQNEAQ, per germline. The CDR3 nucleotides read TGTGCCAGCAGCCTGGGACAGGGGCCCGAGCAGTACTTC. Encoded protein: CASSLGQGPEQYF.